This entry is about one T cell receptor beta chain. The data derive from a study of blood T cells in healthy people across ages. CDR1 and CDR2 (germline): MGHRA, YSYEKL. The V end was cut by 0 bases, the J end by 6 bases, with 17 bases between. The CDR3 totals 16 residues. Then a second PCR, running about 7 to 11 cycles, was carried out with a sample-barcoded 5' primer and a J-beta primer mix. Each cDNA molecule carried a tag from a template-switch adaptor that contained 12 random nucleotides. From the 5' RACE reads, TCRdb called clonotypes with MiXCR, one entry per CDR3 protein. The profile shows fewer than 2,000,000 distinct CDR3 sequences, almost 35% of them singletons. Those donating, healthy Caucasian individuals from Russia, were aged about 6 to 90. No fewer than 5 micrograms of total RNA were isolated from every sample.

The chain employs TRBV4-1 and TRBJ1-2, with D possibly being TRBD1 (6 bases). The sequencing sample was made of blood. The sequence was collected from a woman under 40 in good health. CDR3 DNA sequence: TGCGCCAGCAGCCAAGAGGAATGGGGGGCGGTGGATGGCTACACCTTC. Its translation is CASSQEEWGAVDGYTF.